The present entry profiles one T cell receptor (beta chain) with its context. Sequencing used immunoSEQ multiplex PCR; TCRdb keeps in-frame clones, though not all of them. The sample consists of over 85,000 clones, 80% to 90% of them appearing once. The record originates from a study of PD-1 blockade in classical Hodgkin lymphoma. Every patient had relapsed following autologous stem cell transplantation, and cohorts differed in brentuximab vedotin exposure. Source: peripheral blood mononuclear cells (PBMCs), taken before the second cycle of nivolumab. The clonotype originates from a human donor with classical Hodgkin lymphoma.

The CDR3 DNA follows: TGTGCCAGCAGCGCGAATGGAGGGCAGCCCCAGCATTTT. Protein: CASSANGGQPQHF. J is TRBJ1-5 and V is TRBV27; no clear D gene. The germline CDR1 and CDR2 sequences are MNHEY and SMNVEV (reference sequence). Between the trimmed V and J ends, which lost 6 bases and 7 bases, there was a span of 13 bases. The CDR3 runs 13 residues.